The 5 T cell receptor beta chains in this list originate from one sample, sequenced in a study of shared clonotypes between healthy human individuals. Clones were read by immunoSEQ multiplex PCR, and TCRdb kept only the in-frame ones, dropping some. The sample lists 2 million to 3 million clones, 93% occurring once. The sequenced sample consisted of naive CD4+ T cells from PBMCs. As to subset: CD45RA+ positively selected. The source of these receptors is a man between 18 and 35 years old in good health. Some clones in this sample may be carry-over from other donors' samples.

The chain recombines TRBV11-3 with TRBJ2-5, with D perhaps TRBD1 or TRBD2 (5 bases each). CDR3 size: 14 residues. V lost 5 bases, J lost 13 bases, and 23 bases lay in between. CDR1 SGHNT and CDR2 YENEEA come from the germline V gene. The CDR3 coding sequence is TGTGCCAGCAGCACCACCCGGGACGGAGGCTCGAGGTACTTC. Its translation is CASSTTRDGGSRYF.

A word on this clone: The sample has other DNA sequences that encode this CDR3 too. The CDR3 sequence is CASSGTSGRYEQYF. The CDR3 DNA follows: TGCGCCAGCAGTGGCACTAGCGGGAGGTACGAGCAGTACTTC. This sequence joins TRBV5-1 and TRBJ2-7; 12 bases fit TRBD2. Trimming took 5 bases from V and 4 from J; bases not matched to a gene: 4. The CDR3 covers 14 residues. Germline V gives CDR1 SGHRS, CDR2 YFSETQ.

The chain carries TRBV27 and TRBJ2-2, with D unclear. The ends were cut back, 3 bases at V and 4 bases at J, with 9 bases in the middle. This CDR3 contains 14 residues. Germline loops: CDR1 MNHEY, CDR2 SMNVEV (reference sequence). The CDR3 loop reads CASSLPESTGELFF. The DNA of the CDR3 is TGTGCCAGCAGTTTGCCGGAGAGCACCGGGGAGCTGTTTTTT.

The DNA for the CDR3 is TGTGCCAGCAGCCACGGGAGTGGCACAGATACGCAGTATTTT. Translating it yields CASSHGSGTDTQYF. The chain has TRBV14 and TRBJ2-3; a weak D match, TRBD2 (6 bases). The germline gives CDR1 SGHDN, CDR2 FVKESK. V was clipped by 3 bases and J by 1 base, with 8 bases between them. The CDR3 is 14 residues long. Full variable domain (remainder filled in from reference TRBV14 and TRBJ2-3): EAGVTQFPSHSVIEKGQTVTLRCDPISGHDNLYWYRRVMGKEIKFLLHFVKESKQDESGMPNNRFLAERTGGTYSTLKVQPAELEDSGVYFCASSHGSGTDTQYFGPGTRLTVL.

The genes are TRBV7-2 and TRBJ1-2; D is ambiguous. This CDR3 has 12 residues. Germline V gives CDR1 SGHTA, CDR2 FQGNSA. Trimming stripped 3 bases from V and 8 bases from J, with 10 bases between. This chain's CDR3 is CASSLQTQGYTF. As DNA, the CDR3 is TGTGCCAGCAGCTTGCAGACCCAAGGCTACACCTTC.